The present entry profiles one T cell receptor (beta chain) with its context. This clonotype was counted at least ten times. The antigen it recognizes is unknown. No qualities accompany the bases; no much larger clone lies one base away. The data belong to a study of T-cell reconstitution after alpha-beta-depleted transplantation in children (dated by TCRdb to about 2016). For the study in its entirety: Using TCR repertoire profiling, the study followed T-cell immune reconstitution in a quantitative way in children after TCRalphabeta/CD19-depleted allogeneic hematopoietic cell transplantation. The full study reports these points: In some patients, the high TCRbeta diversity seen at day 60 was put down to recipient T cells and intrathymic progenitors that had survived conditioning. Over subsequent months, a decline in hyperexpanded clone frequencies was noted, and after one year, T-cell counts and TCRbeta diversity were mostly ascribed to newly produced T cells. Apparently early alphabetaT-cell count recovery about two months after transplant reportedly relied on only several hundred rapidly expanded clones derived from non-depleted graft cells.

Receptors were amplified or captured by PCR. The sequencing machine was an Illumina HiSeq 2500. TCR library preparation used molecular barcoding, with unique molecular identifiers applied to normalize quantification of the TCRbeta repertoire. TCRdb handled the public reads itself, with Q25 trimming in fastp and clone calling in MiXCR, and kept productive beta chains. CDR3 protein duplicates are merged, each entry listing the most common genes and DNA. The sample table holds over 90,000 distinct CDR3 sequences, of which 4.5% to 7.5% were seen once. More than 5.5% of the sample goes to the ten largest clones. The label giving this sample's time point can be read as: day 60 (about 2 months) after transplantation. The sample's treatment or condition label is to be understood as: allogeneic hematopoietic cell transplantation with graft depleted of TCRalphabeta T cells and CD19 B cells. The children who served as transplant recipients had been given grafts of TCRalphabeta/CD19-depleted allogeneic hematopoietic cells.

Trimming costs V 2 bases and J 6 bases, and their ends lie 5 bases apart. The CDR3 starts with the cysteine, ends with the phenylalanine, and has 13 residues. The entry retains the CDR3 DNA only, 39 bases that are in frame from base 1. The chain is assembled from TRBV12-3 or TRBV12-4 and TRBJ1-6; the D gene remains uncertain. This clonotype was sampled from a female patient aged 2-15 years who had a stem cell transplant for Fanconi anemia, so the T cells may come from the graft donor. The sample here was PBMCs, mostly from graft donor cells, taken 60 days after TCRalphabeta/CD19-depleted stem cell transplant. The nucleotide sequence is given as TGTGCCAGCAGTTTATGGTCTAATTCACCCCTCCACTTT. It translates to CASSLWSNSPLHF.